This T cell receptor (beta chain) was identified during a study of T cell responses to AZD1222 COVID-19 vaccine. Study-wide results and caveats: Donors, mostly white British, included more females; clonal diversity was possibly underestimated.

The table came from immunoSEQ multiplex PCR; TCRdb's copy has only in-frame clones and leaves some out. The data show 83,000 or so clones, more than 85% seen once. CDR1 and CDR2 from the germline V gene are MNHEY and SVGAGI. This CDR3 contains 12 residues. Concerning this clone itself: The target antigen is unknown. The junction differs from germline at one of its ends, possibly a read error. Other DNA variants within this sample encode the same CDR3.

Specimen: peripheral blood, collected 28 days after the second AZD1222 dose. J is TRBJ2-3 and V is TRBV6-5; no clear D gene. The TCR was taken from an adult who received the AZD1222 COVID-19 vaccine. CDR3 region: CASSYTGDTQYF. The CDR3 bases are TGCGCCAGCAGTTACACGGGAGATACGCAGTATTTT.